The TCR beta chain under discussion was sequenced for a study of T-cell reconstitution after alpha-beta-depleted transplantation in children. Library preparation (for TCRbeta) was performed with unique molecular identifiers. TCRdb reprocessed the PCR reads with MiXCR, giving one entry per CDR3 protein. The sample lists hundreds of thousands of distinct CDR3 sequences; roughly 9% were seen once. The CDR3 is 15 amino acids. V lost 3 bases and J lost 0, with 13 bases in between. CDR1 SGHRS and CDR2 YFSETQ come from the germline V gene. The starting material was PBMCs from the stem cell graft donor, obtained from the stem cell graft. The receptor's source is a human donor who donated a stem cell graft to a child with acute lymphoblastic leukemia. The chain carries TRBV5-1 and TRBJ2-7; D perhaps matches TRBD1 (6 bases). CDR3 coding DNA: TGCGCCAGCAGCTGGGGACATACGCGCTCCTACGAGCAGTACTTC. Translated: CASSWGHTRSYEQYF.